Sequencing of this T cell receptor (beta chain) was carried out in a study of shared clonotypes between healthy human individuals (dated by TCRdb to 2020 to 2022). Regarding the complete study: Three men and a couple of women, aged 18 to 49 years, made up the cohort. For each donor, CD4 naive and CD4 memory were each given three plates, CD8 naive was given two plates, and CD8 memory was given one plate. To estimate repertoire size and how much clonotypes are shared between individuals, the study performed deep sequencing of blood TCR repertoires from a handful of healthy adults. Different laboratories and diverse techniques were used to prepare libraries and sequence TCR repertoires, to increase sequencing depth and limit assay-specific biases. Each donor's leukapheresis produced roughly between roughly 0.94 and 9.5 billion PBMCs.

The donors were healthy, HIV-negative adults with no recently reported acute infections or vaccinations. Every donor was a Caucasian adult residing in Nashville, Tennessee, USA. CD4+ T cells were enriched by magnetic negative selection; naive cells were then positively selected on CD45RA, and the negative fraction formed the memory subset. Blood was collected by leukapheresis, and PBMCs were isolated by Ficoll-Histopaque density gradient centrifugation and then cryopreserved in liquid nitrogen vapor phase. Purity and quantity of every magnetically sorted T cell population were checked by analytical flow cytometry. From each sorted fraction, genomic DNA was isolated and quantified by UV absorbance on a Nanodrop 2000c. Using the deep immunoSEQ assay, TCR CDR3 regions were amplified from genomic DNA by multiplex PCR. Extracted genomic DNA from each cell subset was distributed evenly across all wells of several immunoSEQ 96-well plates, and each plate was treated as a replicate. For sorted subsets, approximately 0.2 ug of genomic DNA, equivalent to 25,000 to 35,000 T cell genomes, went into each replicate PCR. Purified libraries were measured with a Qubit 3.0 fluorometer, size-checked on a Bioanalyzer 2100, and measured again with the KAPA Library Quantification kit. Every immunoSEQ 96-well plate was sequenced on a separate single-read 150-cycle Illumina NextSeq 550 flow cell. Under the source paper's analysis protocol: The immunoSEQ output contained only junctional sequences without quality scores, so filtering could not match that applied to full-length reads. Sequences were annotated with PyIR, a Python wrapper for IgBLAST v1.9, using IMGT germline references to assign V/J genes and CDR3. Reads with weak V/J assignments (E-value above 1e-6), missing CDR3, stop codons, out-of-frame junctions, or ambiguous translated residues were removed. V3J clonotypes were defined as sequences sharing an identical inferred V gene, J gene, and CDR3 amino acid sequence. Percentage overlap between repertoires was computed as shared unique clonotypes divided by the size of the smaller repertoire. Richness of each repertoire was evaluated using RTK rarefaction, the Chao1 estimator, and Recon v2.1 estimates of unobserved clonotypes. For all TCRbeta clonotypes obtained by the gDNA method from several donors, generation probabilities were computed with OLGA. Held by TCRdb, this immuneACCESS table contains in-frame sequences only and omits some clones. Under half of the omission traces to an unresolved V gene where checked; the cause of the rest is unknown. V and J calls plus clone size are reproduced from that table; the DNA served to infer D and trimming. The table for this sample lists some 1.5 million clones; approximately 96% of them were counted only once. Of the sample, roughly 1.2% is held by the ten largest clones.

CDR1 and CDR2, per the germline V gene (reference sequence), are GTSNPN and SVGIG. At the junction V is shortened by 0 bases and J by 6 bases, with 14 bases in between. From the cysteine up to the phenylalanine, the CDR3 has a length of 15 residues. Just the 45-base CDR3 DNA is kept, in frame starting at base 1. What the authors observed across the whole study: Estimated clonotype richness was generally larger for naive than for memory subsets. Sharing across a few donors was observed for about 5% of naive CD4, under 4% of naive CD8, over 2% of memory CD4, and around 0.4% of memory CD8 clonotypes. Compared with non-shared clonotypes, the clonotypes found in all four sorted-subset donors had higher generation probabilities. Only blood was sampled, and tissue TCR repertoires likely differ from those in blood. Because the study included only a small number of donors, the genetic and exposure-history diversity represented was limited. Based on pairwise subsampling, the degree of clonotype sharing among donors was expected to be affected by sequencing depth. Even with the large sequencing depth, rarefaction of the sorted-subset datasets indicated that sequencing was incomplete.

Comment on this clone: Its antigen target is currently unknown. The sample holds no much larger clone one base away, and base qualities are not on file.

The chain is assembled from TRBV30 and TRBJ1-4; the D segment could be TRBD1, given 6 matching bases. This sequence originates from a man aged 25 to 40 in good health. The sequenced sample was naive CD4+ T cells sorted from blood. Read against the paper, the sample's cell subset or site label means: CD45RA+ positively selected. The CDR3 loop reads CAWSVPQGQDEKLFF. The DNA is TGTGCCTGGAGTGTCCCACAGGGTCAGGATGAAAAACTGTTTTTT.